This T cell receptor beta chain was found in a study of Ad26.COV2.S vaccination and SARS-CoV-2 variants. Study details: By the intramuscular route, Ad26.COV2.S was given once, or twice 56 days apart.

The CDR3 length is 15 residues. In germline, CDR1 is SGHNT, CDR2 YYREEE (reference sequence). Trimming pared 0 bases from V and 0 bases from J, leaving 8 bases between. Using immunoSEQ multiplex PCR, the repertoire was profiled, and TCRdb retains in-frame clones only, with some absent. The table lists about 460,000 clones, 89% of them singletons. Overall study results and limits: The study found higher spike-specific TCR breadth in vaccine than placebo recipients. Analyses of TCR breadth and depth may have underestimated total T cell responses.

Regarding treatment: approximately 18 received Ad26.COV2.S at low or high dose, single or two shots; roughly 5 received placebo; per-sample allocation not given. Following the first vaccine or placebo injection, samples were taken on day 63. Immunization relied on an Ad26 vector, which expressed Wuhan-strain SARS-CoV-2 spike. This clone came up a few times. Its cognate antigen is unknown. V usage is TRBV5-4 and J usage is TRBJ2-3, with D uncertain. Sequences were derived from peripheral blood, sampled in a trial of Ad26.COV2.S vaccine versus placebo. The sequence was obtained from a person between 18 and 60 years old who received the Ad26.COV2.S COVID-19 vaccine or a placebo. The CDR3 loop reads CASSLVGISTDTQYF. CDR3 in DNA: TGTGCCAGCAGCTTGGTTGGGATTAGCACAGATACGCAGTATTTT.